The rows below give T cell receptor beta chains drawn from one sample of a study of siplizumab effects on memory and regulatory T cells. Here immunoSEQ multiplex PCR was the method, and the copy in TCRdb shows in-frame clones only, minus some. The sample holds around 100,000 clones, around 93% seen once. Sequencing was carried out using non-Treg CD4+ T cells sorted from blood. Receptors originate from a human donor in good health. The CDR3 runs from the conserved cysteine through the conserved F or W. The order of the fields is V gene, clone size, CDR3 protein. Size tells how often a clone was seen (once, few, many) or the class of an expanded clone, and some rows leave it out.

TRBV18	NA	CASSRGQGRNTEAFF
TRBV19	NA	CASSIEGAGSGYTF
TRBV10-1	NA	CASSDPSGRTGDTDTQYF
TRBV29-1	NA	CSVGQGADTGELFF
TRBV7-9	NA	CASSLGAVDTGELFF
TRBV5-6	NA	CASSFPGVETQYF
TRBV6-5	NA	CASKQGAYYGYTF
TRBV18	few	CASSVLNSGTADGYTF
TRBV6-5	NA	CASSRQSNQPQHF
TRBV14	NA	CASSQERGFYTDTQYF
TRBV10-1	NA	CASSELTSGRRKQYF
TRBV6-4	NA	CASIQWTPFSNQPQHF
TRBV28	NA	CASRSGNQETQYF
TRBV2	NA	CASSVQAISNQPQHF
TRBV18	NA	CASSPQTSGGNTDTQYF
TRBV9	NA	CASSEGGDGSYNEQFF
TRBV5-1	NA	CASRGAGGPYEQYF
TRBV28	NA	CASSLIPKMLASTDTQYF
TRBV14	NA	CASSPSVLITADTQYF
TRBV4-2	NA	CASSKGQGNYGYTF
TRBV19	NA	CASSVRGQMNTGELFF
TRBV6-1	NA	CASSRGGLVEELFF
TRBV19	NA	CATSIPANQPQHF
TRBV30	NA	CAWSVVRGGNNEQFF
TRBV10-3	NA	CAISGGGKGSTSGGYTF
TRBV10-2	NA	CASSESIWGIEETQYF
TRBV4-1	NA	CASSQDASGGQETQYF
TRBV27	NA	CASSFSGGLHEQYF
TRBV5-1	once	CASSLGHLNYGYTF
TRBV9	once	CASSVNRKTSGRNTGELFF
TRBV28	NA	CASSQEGQVNYGYTF
TRBV18	NA	CASSPSEGARYEQYF
TRBV18	NA	CASSPPNRGRLTDTQYF
TRBV7-9	once	CASSLAGSYGYTF
TRBV5-1	NA	CASSLTGKGYEQYF
TRBV10-3	NA	CAISESGAPSNEQYF
TRBV7-6	NA	CASSSSLLRRETQYF
TRBV11-3	NA	CASSLYSPTNEQFF
TRBV5-1	NA	CASRPRDFHTDTQYF
TRBV4-1	NA	CASSLSAVRGSYNEQFF
TRBV5-1	NA	CASSRDRSNEKLFF
TRBV27	NA	CASSPGTGKNSYEQYF
TRBV25-1	NA	CASSESMRHQPQHF
TRBV19	NA	CASSNRGRAYGYTF
TRBV6-5	NA	CASSWLAGAKTQYF
TRBV5-1	NA	CASSLSQGVGTGELFF
TRBV10-3	NA	CAISGDQGREKLFF
TRBV7-7	few	CASSAGTGYEQYF
TRBV7-2	NA	CASSLASTSGYEQYF